This is a list of T cell receptor beta chains from one sample in a study of patients and donors after allogeneic stem cell transplantation. TCRdb reanalysed the RT-PCR reads using MiXCR and keeps one entry per CDR3 protein. The data hold some 880,000 distinct CDR3 sequences, with approximately 19% observed a single time. Sequenced: blood, either unsorted or a sorted T cell fraction (not recorded which). The receptors were sampled from a human donor who was either an allogeneic HSCT recipient or a stem cell or donor lymphocyte infusion donor (not recorded which). It is not recorded whose cells these are; they may come from a transplant donor. The CDR3 runs from the conserved cysteine through the conserved F or W. The D gene is left open where the match is weak. Some rows have no size entry. The others give once, few or many, or a class for an expanded clone.

TRBD1	TRBJ2-7	few	TRBV20-1	CSAIVMTGSYEQYF	TGCAGTGCCATAGTCATGACAGGGAGCTACGAGCAGTACTTC
TRBD1	TRBJ2-2	many	TRBV4-3	CASSQVPHGQGRTGELFF	TGCGCCAGCAGCCAAGTTCCCCATGGACAGGGACGTACCGGGGAGCTGTTTTTT
.	TRBJ2-2	few	TRBV9	CASSLNRGARDTGELFF	TGTGCCAGCAGCCTGAACCGCGGGGCGCGGGACACCGGGGAGCTGTTTTTT
TRBD2	TRBJ2-7	.	TRBV6-1	CASSENLLAGGYEQYF	TGTGCCAGCAGTGAGAACCTACTAGCGGGGGGTTACGAGCAGTACTTC
.	TRBJ2-3	.	TRBV3-1	CASSIRLTRRDTDTQYF	TGTGCCAGCAGCATCAGACTTACTAGAAGAGACACAGATACGCAGTATTTT
TRBD1	TRBJ1-1	few	TRBV6-1	CASNPGGLNTEAFF	TGTGCCAGCAACCCAGGGGGTTTGAACACTGAAGCTTTCTTT
.	TRBJ2-2	.	TRBV7-2	CASSLVWRTTGELFF	TGTGCCAGCAGCTTAGTTTGGCGGACCACCGGGGAGCTGTTTTTT
TRBD1	TRBJ2-7	.	TRBV7-9	CASSRGRDSTYEQYF	TGTGCCAGCAGCCGAGGACGGGACAGCACTTACGAGCAGTACTTC
.	TRBJ1-4	.	TRBV11-2	CASTGGIKTTNEKLFF	TGTGCCAGCACCGGGGGGATTAAAACAACTAATGAAAAACTGTTTTTT
TRBD2	TRBJ2-5	.	TRBV18	CASKGLAGAETQYF	TGTGCCAGCAAAGGACTAGCGGGGGCAGAGACCCAGTACTTC
.	TRBJ2-4	.	TRBV4-1	CASSQAPDPRGTSQYF	TGCGCCAGCAGCCAAGCCCCTGACCCTCGGGGGACAAGTCAGTACTTC
.	TRBJ1-5	many	TRBV10-3	CAISEWGSNQPQHF	TGTGCCATCAGTGAGTGGGGTAGCAATCAGCCCCAGCATTTT
.	TRBJ2-5	few	TRBV4-1	CASSQQLTGETQYF	TGCGCCAGCAGCCAACAACTCACGGGGGAGACCCAGTACTTC
.	TRBJ1-3	few	TRBV10-3	CAISVGNSGNTIYF	TGTGCCATCAGTGTGGGAAACTCTGGAAACACCATATATTTT
.	TRBJ2-7	.	TRBV20-1	CSAIVGRFATGQYF	TGCAGTGCGATAGTAGGTCGGTTTGCCACAGGGCAGTACTTC
.	TRBJ1-2	few	TRBV12-3/TRBV12-4	CASSLAGASNYGYTF	TGTGCCAGCAGTTTAGCAGGGGCTAGTAACTATGGCTACACCTTC
.	TRBJ2-5	.	TRBV20-1	CSANKQETQYF	TGCAGTGCTAACAAACAAGAGACCCAGTACTTC
TRBD1	TRBJ2-5	.	TRBV12-3/TRBV12-4	CASRPGTEETQYF	TGTGCCAGCAGGCCCGGGACAGAAGAGACCCAGTACTTC
.	TRBJ1-5	.	TRBV20-1	CSASGGERNQPQHF	TGCAGTGCATCTGGCGGGGAGCGCAATCAGCCCCAGCATTTT
.	TRBJ2-1	few	TRBV11-2	CASSLAGVGFF	TGTGCCAGCAGCTTAGCGGGAGTGGGATTCTTC
.	TRBJ1-1	.	TRBV12-3/TRBV12-4	CASSRSGGHTEAFF	TGTGCCAGCAGTCGCTCTGGGGGACACACTGAAGCTTTCTTT
TRBD1	TRBJ1-6	.	TRBV20-1	CSADREIHNSPLHF	TGCAGTGCGGACAGGGAGATTCATAATTCACCCCTCCACTTT
TRBD2	TRBJ2-5	few	TRBV6-1	CAHGTSGGRGETQYF	TGTGCCCACGGGACTAGCGGGGGGCGGGGAGAGACCCAGTACTTC
.	TRBJ2-3	.	TRBV5-5	CASSLIGADTQYF	TGTGCCAGCAGCTTGATTGGGGCAGATACGCAGTATTTT
TRBD1	TRBJ1-3	.	TRBV20-1	CSARTGWVSNTIYF	TGCAGTGCTAGGACAGGGTGGGTCTCGAACACCATATATTTT
.	TRBJ2-7	.	TRBV24-1	CATIQDSPRVGEQYF	TGTGCCACCATTCAGGACAGTCCCCGAGTGGGGGAGCAGTACTTC
.	TRBJ2-5	many	TRBV9	CASSGGTYQETQYF	TGTGCCAGCAGCGGGGGGACTTACCAAGAGACCCAGTACTTC
TRBD1	TRBJ1-2	.	TRBV12-3/TRBV12-4	CASSSTGRISGYTF	TGTGCCAGCTCCTCGACAGGGCGGATAAGTGGCTACACCTTC
TRBD2	TRBJ2-7	few	TRBV20-1	CSATPGRDPAYEQYF	TGCAGTGCCACCCCGGGGAGGGATCCCGCCTACGAGCAGTACTTC
TRBD1	TRBJ2-7	many	TRBV12-3/TRBV12-4	CASSRQGVSYEQYF	TGTGCCAGCAGCCGACAGGGGGTATCCTACGAGCAGTACTTC
TRBD2	TRBJ2-3	few	TRBV28	CASSLGGRKGTDTQYF	TGTGCCAGCAGTTTAGGCGGGAGGAAAGGAACAGATACGCAGTATTTT
.	TRBJ2-1	.	TRBV7-2	CASSLTGRGQFF	TGTGCCAGCAGCTTAACGGGGCGGGGGCAGTTCTTC
.	TRBJ2-1	many	TRBV12-3/TRBV12-4	CASSESGNEQFF	TGTGCCAGCAGTGAAAGCGGCAATGAGCAGTTCTTC
TRBD2	TRBJ2-7	.	TRBV27	CASSWREGAYEQYF	TGTGCCAGTTCGTGGCGGGAGGGGGCCTACGAGCAGTACTTC
TRBD1	TRBJ1-1	few	TRBV7-9	CASSQGQGKNTEAFF	TGTGCCAGCAGCCAAGGACAGGGAAAGAACACTGAAGCTTTCTTT
.	TRBJ2-3	many	TRBV12-3/TRBV12-4	CASSLTATSTDTQYF	TGTGCCAGCAGTTTGACTGCTACTAGCACAGATACGCAGTATTTT
.	TRBJ1-2	few	TRBV4-3	CASSQDNWQGGYGYTF	TGCGCCAGCAGCCAAGATAATTGGCAGGGTGGCTATGGCTACACCTTC
.	TRBJ1-5	few	TRBV7-2	CASSSQGGIQPQHF	TGTGCCAGCAGCTCCCAGGGAGGTATTCAGCCCCAGCATTTT
.	TRBJ1-1	few	TRBV27	CASSFGGLRNTEAFF	TGTGCCAGCAGTTTTGGGGGGCTCAGGAACACTGAAGCTTTCTTT
.	TRBJ2-3	few	TRBV7-9	CASSLLWDPTDTQYF	TGTGCCAGCAGCCTATTGTGGGACCCCACAGATACGCAGTATTTT
TRBD2	TRBJ2-5	few	TRBV20-1	CSVRGLAGQKETQYF	TGCAGTGTTCGAGGACTAGCGGGGCAAAAAGAGACCCAGTACTTC
TRBD1	TRBJ1-2	.	TRBV27	CASSYRTGVGYTF	TGTGCCAGCAGTTACAGGACAGGGGTTGGCTACACCTTC
TRBD2	TRBJ2-7	few	TRBV5-5	CASSFGLAGNEQYF	TGTGCCAGCAGCTTTGGACTAGCGGGAAACGAGCAGTACTTC
.	TRBJ2-1	few	TRBV9	CASSPEGEGYEQFF	TGTGCCAGCAGCCCCGAGGGGGAAGGGTATGAGCAGTTCTTC
TRBD1	TRBJ2-5	few	TRBV4-1	CASSPSTPGQGQETQYF	TGCGCCAGCTCGCCTTCGACGCCGGGACAGGGGCAAGAGACCCAGTACTTC
.	TRBJ2-1	few	TRBV29-1	CSVEDGAHSYNEQFF	TGCAGCGTTGAAGATGGGGCCCACTCCTACAATGAGCAGTTCTTC
.	TRBJ2-2	many	TRBV6-5	CASSYFGDTGELFF	TGTGCCAGCAGTTATTTTGGGGACACCGGGGAGCTGTTTTTT
TRBD2	TRBJ2-5	.	TRBV7-6	CASSPRVAGDLQETQYF	TGTGCCAGCAGCCCTAGGGTAGCGGGGGACCTGCAAGAGACCCAGTACTTC